The clone carrying this T cell receptor (beta chain) has just a few counts. The length of the CDR3 is 13 residues. Looked up from germline, CDR1 is SGHAT and CDR2 is FQNNGV. V was shortened by 0 bases and J by 3 bases, with 3 bases between the two germline ends. Random-hexamer reverse transcription was applied to about 0.5 to 1 ug RNA. TCRdb itself ran the immunoSEQ multiplex PCR reads through MiXCR, one entry per CDR3 protein. The sample includes some 130,000 distinct CDR3 sequences, about 90% of them seen just once. This record belongs to a study of CD8 T cells in Susac syndrome. Sequenced: CD8+ T cells from PBMCs. The receptor was isolated from a human donor with multiple sclerosis. The chain couples TRBV11-2 to TRBJ2-1; D is unclear. The chain's CDR3 is CASSLEGYNEQFF. CDR3 nucleotide sequence: TGTGCCAGCAGCTTAGAAGGCTACAATGAGCAGTTCTTC.